This TCR beta chain was sequenced for a study of cytomegalovirus exposure and HLA in healthy donors. Trimming cost V 2 bases and J 2 bases, with 7 bases left between them. This CDR3 comprises 14 residues. Germline CDR1 and CDR2: MNHEY and SVGAGI. Some clones are missing from TCRdb's copy, which holds only in-frame ones; the method was immunoSEQ multiplex PCR. The sample shows fewer than 250,000 clones, over 75% of them seen only once. The clonotype was recovered from a woman aged 18-29 years in good health and CMV-seropositive. The sequencing input was PBMCs. The V gene is TRBV6-5, the J gene TRBJ1-5; D is uncertain. The CDR3 region has the DNA TGTGCCAGCAGTTACGCTTCGGGCAATCAGCCCCAGCATTTT. Protein sequence: CASSYASGNQPQHF.